The clone carrying this T cell receptor beta chain has ten or more counts. As yet, its antigen is unknown. This sample was included in a study of Graves' ophthalmopathy and Graves' hyperthyroidism. Investigators amplified TCR beta CDR3 regions from RNA transcripts. HTBI-primed RT-PCR formed the first round, and a multiplex PCR formed the second. TCRdb passed the multiplex PCR reads through MiXCR, listing each CDR3 protein once. The sample shows 400,000 to 450,000 distinct CDR3 sequences, 20% to 25% of them seen only once. Germline lookup yields CDR1 SQVTM and CDR2 ANQGSEA. The CDR3 consists of 12 residues. The germline V and J ends were trimmed by 5 bases and 1 base, with 5 bases remaining between them. Findings and caveats of the study: Prediction of ophthalmopathy progression reached less than 71% sensitivity and 72.22% specificity.

V usage is TRBV29-1 and J usage is TRBJ2-2; D gene uncertain. This receptor was obtained from a young woman with stable Graves' hyperthyroidism. Sequenced material: peripheral blood. The CDR3 sequence is CSVLGNTGELFF. The CDR3 DNA reads as TGCAGCGTTTTGGGGAACACCGGGGAGCTGTTTTTT.